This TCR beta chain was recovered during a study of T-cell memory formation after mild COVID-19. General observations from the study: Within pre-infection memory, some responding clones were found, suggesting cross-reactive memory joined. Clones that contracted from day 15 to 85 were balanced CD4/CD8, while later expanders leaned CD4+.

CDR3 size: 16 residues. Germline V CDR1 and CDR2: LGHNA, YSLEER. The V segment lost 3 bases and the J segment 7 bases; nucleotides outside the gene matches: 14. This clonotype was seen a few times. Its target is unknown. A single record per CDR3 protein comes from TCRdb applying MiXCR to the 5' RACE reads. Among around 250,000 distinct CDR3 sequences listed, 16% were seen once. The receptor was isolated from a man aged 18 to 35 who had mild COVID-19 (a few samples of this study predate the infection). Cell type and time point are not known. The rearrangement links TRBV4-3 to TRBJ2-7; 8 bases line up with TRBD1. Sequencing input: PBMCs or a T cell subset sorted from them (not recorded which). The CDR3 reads CASSHPEDRARGEQYV. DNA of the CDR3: TGCGCCAGCAGCCACCCTGAGGACAGGGCTAGGGGAGAGCAGTACGTC.